Shown below are 19 T cell receptor beta chains from a single sample sequenced in a study of post-analysis software for immune sequencing data. Whole-study results and caveats: In patients, TRBV5-6, TRBV5-1 and TRBV20-1 belonged to four or five TRBV segments found more frequently than in controls.

These TCRs are of unknown antigen specificity. TCR beta libraries were prepared from cDNA with unique molecular identifiers. One entry per CDR3 protein results from TCRdb running MiXCR on the PCR reads. The sample records 350,000 to 500,000 distinct CDR3 sequences, approximately 42% being singletons. The sequencing sample was made of blood. The origin of the receptors is a girl aged 2 to 9 with multiple sclerosis.

V usage is TRBV7-2 and J usage is TRBJ2-7, with 8 bases fitting TRBD1. There are 14 residues in the CDR3. Germline V gives CDR1 SGHTA, CDR2 FQGNSA. Unmatched junction bases numbered 6, after V lost 5 bases and J lost 3 bases. For the CDR3, the DNA is TGTGCCAGCAGCACACCGGGACAGGTCTACGAGCAGTACTTC. Its translation is CASSTPGQVYEQYF.

The V and J genes are TRBV5-1 and TRBJ1-2; D ambiguous. V lost 6 bases, J lost 3 bases, and 18 bases lay in between. CDR3 size: 15 residues. Germline V gene lookup returns CDR1 SGHRS and CDR2 YFSETQ. The CDR3 spells CASNSFLGADYGYTF. The CDR3 bases are TGCGCCAGCAACAGTTTCTTGGGAGCAGACTATGGCTACACCTTC.

V is TRBV7-2 and J is TRBJ2-7; the D gene is possibly TRBD2 (6 bases). The better agreement between TRBJ2-5 and the DNA end casts doubt on the J call. The germline V gene encodes CDR1 SGHTA and CDR2 FQGNSA. This CDR3 spans 15 amino acids. CDR3 nucleotides: TGTGCCAGCAGCTTAGGGATCGGGGGAGTAGAGACCCAGTACTTC. It specifies CASSLGIGGVETQYF.

This chain uses TRBV29-1 with TRBJ1-1; 7 bases are a match to TRBD1. CDR1 is SQVTM and CDR2 is ANQGSEA in the germline V gene. V shed 0 bases, J shed 3 bases, and the junction held 7 bases outside the gene matches. The CDR3 is 15 amino acids. In DNA, the CDR3 is TGCAGCGTTGAAGATATAACAGGGGTTTACACTGAAGCTTTCTTT. Translated: CSVEDITGVYTEAFF. Looking up the rest from reference TRBV29-1 and TRBJ1-1 gives the full variable domain: SAVISQKPSRDICQRGTSLTIQCQVDSQVTMMFWYRQQPGQSLTLIATANQGSEATYESGFVIDKFPISRPNLTFSTLTVSNMSPEDSSIYLCSVEDITGVYTEAFFGQGTRLTVV.

This clonotype has only a few counts. This chain connects TRBV24-1 to TRBJ1-1; 11 bases map to TRBD1. J was trimmed by 4 bases and V by 9 bases; bases with no gene match: 21. Germline V gene sequence: CDR1 KGHDR, CDR2 SFDVKD. CDR3 length: 19 amino acids. CDR3 bases: TGTGCCACCTATTCCCTAACGGTCGGGACAGGGGGTTTCGGCACTGAAGCTTTCTTT. This sequence encodes CATYSLTVGTGGFGTEAFF.

V gene TRBV10-3 combines with J gene TRBJ2-1; 11 bases map to TRBD2. The CDR3 spans 15 residues. Unmatched junction bases numbered 5, after V lost 1 base and J lost 9 bases. Germline lookup yields CDR1 ENHRY and CDR2 SYGVKD. CDR3 sequence: CAISEFSGRALEQFF. In nucleotides, the CDR3 is TGTGCCATCAGTGAGTTTAGCGGGAGGGCCCTTGAGCAGTTCTTC.

This clonotype was found a few times. V and J are TRBV29-1 and TRBJ2-5, with 9 bases fitting TRBD1. The DNA end is more similar to TRBJ2-7, so the J call may be wrong. Looked up from germline, CDR1 is SQVTM and CDR2 is ANQGSEA. This CDR3 contains 11 residues. CDR3 DNA sequence: TGCAGCGTCGGGACAGGGAGCGAGCAGTACTTC. This gives the protein CSVGTGSEQYF.

To note about this clonotype: A junction boundary mismatches the germline segment, possibly from a read error. The DNA for the CDR3 is TGTGCCGGCAGCTTAGAGGGGTTAGTGATGTCCTACGAGCAGTACTTC. It codes for CAGSLEGLVMSYEQYF. This chain links TRBV7-2 with TRBJ2-7; D assignment may be TRBD1 or TRBD2 (5 bases each). This CDR3 is built from 16 residues. Germline CDR1 and CDR2: SGHTA and FQGNSA.

The chain couples TRBV7-6 to TRBJ2-7; perhaps TRBD1 as D (5 bases). Germline V gene lookup returns CDR1 SGHVS and CDR2 FNYEAQ. CDR3 length: 13 amino acids. V gave up 0 bases and J gave up 5 bases, with 8 bases separating them. CDR3 region: CASSLATVDEQYF. The CDR3 DNA reads as TGTGCCAGCAGCTTAGCGACAGTAGACGAGCAGTACTTC.

The genes are TRBV29-1 and TRBJ2-7; D is tentatively TRBD1 or TRBD2 (5 bases each). Trimming removed 0 bases at V and 6 bases at J, with 12 bases between. The germline CDR1 and CDR2 sequences are SQVTM and ANQGSEA. The CDR3 spans 13 residues. CDR3 DNA: TGCAGCGTTGAAGAGGGGGTACTAGGCGAGCAGTACTTC. As protein: CSVEEGVLGEQYF.

V gene TRBV20-1 combines with J gene TRBJ1-2, with TRBD1 matching over 7 bases. CDR1 is DFQATT, CDR2 SNEGSKA, per germline (reference sequence). V shed 3 bases and J 3 bases; nucleotides not matched to a gene: 10. This CDR3 has 15 residues. DNA of the CDR3: TGCAGTGCTAGGGCCTTTGACAGGGAAGACTATGGCTACACCTTC. This sequence encodes CSARAFDREDYGYTF.

The V and J genes are TRBV20-1 and TRBJ2-6; D is undetermined. Germline CDR1 reads DFQATT; CDR2 reads SNEGSKA (reference sequence). Trimming took off 5 bases at V and 0 bases at J, with 5 bases between the two ends. This CDR3 spans 13 amino acids. In nucleotides, the CDR3 is TGCAGTGCTGGAATCTCTGGGGCCAACGTCCTGACTTTC. Its translation is CSAGISGANVLTF.

Remarks on this clonotype: The final CDR3 position lacks the conserved phenylalanine or tryptophan, pointing to a likely read error. The chain combines TRBV7-3 with TRBJ2-1; D unresolved. Germline V lookup: CDR1 SGHTA, CDR2 FQGTGA. V lost 4 bases and J lost 8, with 6 bases in between. The CDR3 sequence is 11 residues long. CDR3 residues: CASSYGDEQFL. CDR3 in DNA: TGTGCCAGCAGCTACGGCGATGAGCAGTTCCTC.

This clonotype was counted only a few times. The gene calls are TRBV29-1 and TRBJ1-1, with D tentatively TRBD1 (6 bases). Germline assignment: CDR1 SQVTM and CDR2 ANQGSEA. The CDR3 has 13 amino acids. Trimming stripped 6 bases from V and 0 bases from J, with 11 bases between. Here the CDR3 reads CSVYRVMNTEAFF. CDR3 nucleotide sequence: TGCAGCGTCTACAGGGTTATGAACACTGAAGCTTTCTTT.

On this clonotype itself: A much more abundant neighbour one base away suggests this may be a read error. The gene calls are TRBV7-3 and TRBJ2-3; D might be TRBD1 or TRBD2, each matching 5 bases. Per the germline V gene, CDR1 is SGHTA and CDR2 is FQGTGA. This CDR3 has 14 amino acids. V lost 5 bases to trimming and J lost 7 bases, with 16 bases between them. The CDR3 DNA follows: TGTGCCAGCAGCATCGGGACCCTGGGAAATACGCAGTATTTT. It specifies CASSIGTLGNTQYF.

The chain employs TRBV10-3 and TRBJ2-7; the match to TRBD1 covers 10 bases. The germline gives CDR1 ENHRY, CDR2 SYGVKD. V gave up 10 bases and J gave up 5 bases; unmatched junction bases: 11. The CDR3 covers 14 residues. The CDR3 bases are TGTGCCACCTCACCGGGACAGGGGATTGACGAGCAGTACTTC. Amino acid sequence: CATSPGQGIDEQYF.

This clonotype was found a few times. The chain has TRBV15 and TRBJ2-1; D is unclear. The CDR3 totals 17 residues. The ends were cut back, 0 bases at V and 4 bases at J, with 16 bases in the middle. Germline V gene data show CDR1 as LNHNV and CDR2 as YYDKDF (reference sequence). In DNA form, the CDR3 reads TGTGCCACCAGCAGAGATGTCCCCCTAGAAAAGTACAATGAGCAGTTCTTC. Translated, it gives CATSRDVPLEKYNEQFF.

This clonotype appeared a few times. The CDR3 loop is CASYQTFGGGNTEAFF. The CDR3 DNA reads as TGTGCCAGCTATCAAACCTTCGGAGGGGGGAACACTGAAGCTTTCTTT. The rearrangement links TRBV12-3 or TRBV12-4 to TRBJ1-1; D perhaps matches TRBD1 (6 bases). The CDR3 is 16 amino acids. The V and J ends lost 8 bases and 1 base respectively, with 20 bases between them.

The V call is TRBV28, the J call TRBJ2-7; D perhaps matches TRBD1 (6 bases). The CDR3 length is 15 residues. Germline lookup yields CDR1 MDHEN and CDR2 SYDVKM. Trimming took off 4 bases at V and 5 bases at J, with 18 bases between the two ends. CDR3 DNA sequence: TGTGCCAGCAGTTCTCCTTTCGCAGGGGCCCACGAGCAGTACTTC. Its translation: CASSSPFAGAHEQYF.